The TCR beta chain under discussion was sequenced for a study of Ad26.COV2.S vaccination and SARS-CoV-2 variants. This clone appeared a few times. Libraries were prepared by immunoSEQ multiplex PCR; TCRdb keeps only in-frame clonotypes and omits some of them. Here the sample spans approximately 280,000 clones, approximately 89% being singletons. The treatment here: roughly 18 received Ad26.COV2.S at low or high dose, single or two shots; 5 received placebo; per-sample allocation not given. At day 63 after the first vaccine or placebo injection, samples were drawn. CDR3 length: 13 residues. The V gene lost 3 bases and the J gene lost 7 bases, with 12 bases spanning the gap. CDR1 and CDR2 from the germline V gene are SGHVS and FQNEAQ.

This chain connects TRBV7-8 to TRBJ1-1; D might be TRBD1 (5 bases). This specimen consisted of peripheral blood, obtained in a trial of Ad26.COV2.S vaccine versus placebo. The sequence was collected from a person between 18 and 65 years old who received the Ad26.COV2.S COVID-19 vaccine or a placebo. The CDR3 DNA follows: TGTGCCAGCAGCTTTGAGGGGCTTCATGAAGCTTTCTTT. Translated, it gives CASSFEGLHEAFF.